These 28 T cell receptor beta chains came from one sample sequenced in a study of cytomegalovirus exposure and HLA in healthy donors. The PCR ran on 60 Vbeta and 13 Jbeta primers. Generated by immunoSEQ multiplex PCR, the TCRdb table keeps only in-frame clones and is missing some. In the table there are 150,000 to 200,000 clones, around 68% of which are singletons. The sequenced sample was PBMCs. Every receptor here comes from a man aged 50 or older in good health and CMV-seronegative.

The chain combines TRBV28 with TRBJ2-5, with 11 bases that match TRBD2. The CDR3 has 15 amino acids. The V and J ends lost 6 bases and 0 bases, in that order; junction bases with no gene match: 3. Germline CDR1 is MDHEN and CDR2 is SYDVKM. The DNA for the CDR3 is TGTGCCAGCAGGGTACTAGCGGGGGACCAAGAGACCCAGTACTTC. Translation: CASRVLAGDQETQYF.

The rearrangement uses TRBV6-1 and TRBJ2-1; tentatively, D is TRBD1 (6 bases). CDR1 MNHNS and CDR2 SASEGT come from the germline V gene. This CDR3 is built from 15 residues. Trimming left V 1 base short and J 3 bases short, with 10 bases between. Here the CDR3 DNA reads TGTGCCAGCAGTGAAGGGCAGGGGAGCTACAATGAGCAGTTCTTC. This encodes CASSEGQGSYNEQFF.

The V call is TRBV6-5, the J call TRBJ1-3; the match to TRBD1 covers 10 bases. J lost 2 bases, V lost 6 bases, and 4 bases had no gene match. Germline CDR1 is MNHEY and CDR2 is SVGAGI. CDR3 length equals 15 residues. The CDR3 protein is CASSWDRGTGNTIYF. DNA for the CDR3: TGTGCCAGCAGCTGGGACAGGGGAACTGGAAACACCATATATTTT.

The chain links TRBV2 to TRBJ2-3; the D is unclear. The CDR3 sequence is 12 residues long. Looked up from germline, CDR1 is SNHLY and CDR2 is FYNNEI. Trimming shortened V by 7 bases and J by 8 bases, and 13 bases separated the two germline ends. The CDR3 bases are TGTGCCAGCACCTCCGATCGGGTTACGCAGTATTTT. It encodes CASTSDRVTQYF.

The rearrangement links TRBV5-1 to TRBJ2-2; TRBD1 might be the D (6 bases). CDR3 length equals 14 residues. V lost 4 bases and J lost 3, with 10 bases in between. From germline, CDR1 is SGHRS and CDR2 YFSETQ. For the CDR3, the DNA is TGCGCCAGCAGCGAGGGACATGACACCGGGGAGCTGTTTTTT. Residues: CASSEGHDTGELFF.

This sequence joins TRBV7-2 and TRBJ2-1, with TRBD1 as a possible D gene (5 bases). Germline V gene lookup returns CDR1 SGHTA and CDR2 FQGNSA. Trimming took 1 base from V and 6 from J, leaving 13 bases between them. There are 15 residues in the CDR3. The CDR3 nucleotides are TGTGCCAGCAGCTTAGACAGGTTGCCTACCAATGAGCAGTTCTTC. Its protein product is CASSLDRLPTNEQFF.

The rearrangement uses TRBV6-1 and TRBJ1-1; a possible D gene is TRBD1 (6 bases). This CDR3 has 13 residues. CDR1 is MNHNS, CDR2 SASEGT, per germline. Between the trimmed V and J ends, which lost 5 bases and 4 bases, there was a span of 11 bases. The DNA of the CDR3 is TGTGCCAGCAGTATAGTAGGGGGCACTGAAGCTTTCTTT. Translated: CASSIVGGTEAFF.

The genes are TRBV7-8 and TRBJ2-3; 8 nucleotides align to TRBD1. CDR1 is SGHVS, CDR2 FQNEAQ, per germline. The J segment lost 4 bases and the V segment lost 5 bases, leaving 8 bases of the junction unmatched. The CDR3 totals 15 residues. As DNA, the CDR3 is TGTGCCAGCAGCCCCTACAGGGGGGCGGCAGATACGCAGTATTTT. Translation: CASSPYRGAADTQYF.

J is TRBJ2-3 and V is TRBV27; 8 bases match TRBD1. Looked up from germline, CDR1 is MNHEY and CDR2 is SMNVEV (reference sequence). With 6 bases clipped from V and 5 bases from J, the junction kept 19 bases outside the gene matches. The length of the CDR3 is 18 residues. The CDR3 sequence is CASSRKNPGGRTGDTQYF. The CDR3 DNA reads TGTGCCAGCAGCCGAAAAAACCCAGGGGGCCGGACAGGAGATACGCAGTATTTT.

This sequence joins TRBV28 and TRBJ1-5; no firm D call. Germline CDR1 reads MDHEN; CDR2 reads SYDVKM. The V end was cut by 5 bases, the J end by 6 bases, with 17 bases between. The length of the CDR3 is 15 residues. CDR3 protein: CASSTESSRGQPQHF. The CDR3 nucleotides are TGTGCCAGCAGTACCGAAAGTTCTCGAGGTCAGCCCCAGCATTTT.

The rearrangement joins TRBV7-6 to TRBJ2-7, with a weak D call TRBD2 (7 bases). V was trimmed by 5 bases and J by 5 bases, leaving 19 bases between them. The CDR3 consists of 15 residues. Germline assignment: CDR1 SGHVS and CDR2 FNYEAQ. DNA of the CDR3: TGTGCCAGCAGCCCCCAAGGGGGGGCGAAGAACGAGCAGTACTTC. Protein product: CASSPQGGAKNEQYF.

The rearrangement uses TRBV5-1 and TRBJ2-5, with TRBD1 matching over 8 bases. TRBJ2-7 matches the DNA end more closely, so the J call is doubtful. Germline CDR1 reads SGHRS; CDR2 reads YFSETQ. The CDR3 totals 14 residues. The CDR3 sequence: CASSLTGQGNEQYF. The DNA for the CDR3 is TGCGCCAGCAGCTTGACTGGACAGGGAAACGAGCAGTACTTC.

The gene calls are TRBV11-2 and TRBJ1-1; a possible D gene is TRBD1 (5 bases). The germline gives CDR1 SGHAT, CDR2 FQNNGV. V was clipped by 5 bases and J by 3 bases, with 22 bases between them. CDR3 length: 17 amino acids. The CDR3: CASSNHHRGGRHTEAFF. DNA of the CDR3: TGTGCCAGCAGCAACCACCACCGGGGGGGACGGCACACTGAAGCTTTCTTT. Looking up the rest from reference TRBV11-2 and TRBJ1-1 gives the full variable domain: EAGVAQSPRYKIIEKRQSVAFWCNPISGHATLYWYQQILGQGPKLLIQFQNNGVVDDSQLPKDRFSAERLKGVDSTLKIQPAKLEDSAVYLCASSNHHRGGRHTEAFFGQGTRLTVV.

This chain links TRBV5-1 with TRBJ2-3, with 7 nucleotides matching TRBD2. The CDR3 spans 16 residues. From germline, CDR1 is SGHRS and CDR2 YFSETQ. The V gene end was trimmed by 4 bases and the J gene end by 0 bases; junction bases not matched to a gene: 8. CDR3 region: CASSSGLEGSTDTQYF. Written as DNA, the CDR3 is TGCGCCAGCAGCAGCGGACTAGAGGGGAGCACAGATACGCAGTATTTT.

In DNA, the CDR3 is TGCGCCAGCAGCTTGGGCCAGCAGGGCAATCAGCCCCAGCATTTT. Residues: CASSLGQQGNQPQHF. The gene calls are TRBV5-1 and TRBJ1-5; no definite D call. CDR3 length: 15 amino acids. The germline V gene has CDR1 SGHRS and CDR2 YFSETQ. V was clipped by 0 bases and J by 2 bases, with 9 bases between them.

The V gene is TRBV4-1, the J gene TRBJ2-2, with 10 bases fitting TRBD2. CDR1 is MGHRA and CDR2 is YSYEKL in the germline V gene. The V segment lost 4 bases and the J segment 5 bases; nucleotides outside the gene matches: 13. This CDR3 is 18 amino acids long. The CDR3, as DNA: TGCGCCAGCAGCCGAGAGCGAGAGAGCGGGGGGGGAACCGGGGAGCTGTTTTTT. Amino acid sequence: CASSRERESGGGTGELFF.

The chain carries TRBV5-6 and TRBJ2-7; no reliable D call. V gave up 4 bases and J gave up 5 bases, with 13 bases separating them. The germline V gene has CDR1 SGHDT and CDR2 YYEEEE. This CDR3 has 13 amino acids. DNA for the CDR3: TGTGCCAGCAGCCCGCGTCCCCTTGACGAGCAGTACTTC. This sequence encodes CASSPRPLDEQYF.

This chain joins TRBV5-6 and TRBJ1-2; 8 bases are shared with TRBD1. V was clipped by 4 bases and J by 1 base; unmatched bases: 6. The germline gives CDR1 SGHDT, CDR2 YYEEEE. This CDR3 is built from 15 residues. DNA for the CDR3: TGTGCCAGCAGCCCTAGGACAGGGTTTAACTATGGCTACACCTTC. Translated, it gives CASSPRTGFNYGYTF.

The CDR3 here is CASSSPRDTEAFF. CDR3 in DNA: TGTGCCAGCAGTTCCCCACGGGACACTGAAGCTTTCTTT. This chain links TRBV28 with TRBJ1-1; D unresolved. With 4 bases removed from V and 3 bases from J, the gap between germline ends came to 9 bases. Germline V gene sequence: CDR1 MDHEN, CDR2 SYDVKM. This CDR3 comprises 13 residues. Looking up the rest from reference TRBV28 and TRBJ1-1 gives the full variable domain: DVKVTQSSRYLVKRTGEKVFLECVQDMDHENMFWYRQDPGLGLRLIYFSYDVKMKEKGDIPEGYSVSREKKERFSLILESASTNQTSMYLCASSSPRDTEAFFGQGTRLTVV.

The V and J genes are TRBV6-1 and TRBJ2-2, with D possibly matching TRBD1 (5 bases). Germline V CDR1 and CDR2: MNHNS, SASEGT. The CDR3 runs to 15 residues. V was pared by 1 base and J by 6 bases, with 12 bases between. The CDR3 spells CASSEGRQGPGELFF. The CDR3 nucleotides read TGTGCCAGCAGTGAAGGCCGTCAGGGCCCCGGGGAGCTGTTTTTT.

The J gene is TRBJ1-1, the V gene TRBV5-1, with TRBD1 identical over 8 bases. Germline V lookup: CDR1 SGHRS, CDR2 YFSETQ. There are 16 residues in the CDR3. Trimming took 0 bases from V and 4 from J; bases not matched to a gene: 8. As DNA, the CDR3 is TGCGCCAGCAGCTTGGGGGTCAGGGGGCTGGGCACTGAAGCTTTCTTT. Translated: CASSLGVRGLGTEAFF.

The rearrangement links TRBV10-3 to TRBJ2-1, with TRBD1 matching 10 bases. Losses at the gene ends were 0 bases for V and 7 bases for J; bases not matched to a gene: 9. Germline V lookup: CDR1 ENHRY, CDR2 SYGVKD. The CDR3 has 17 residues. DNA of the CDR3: TGTGCCATCAGTGAGTCCGGGACAGGGGTTACAAGGAATGAGCAGTTCTTC. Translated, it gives CAISESGTGVTRNEQFF.

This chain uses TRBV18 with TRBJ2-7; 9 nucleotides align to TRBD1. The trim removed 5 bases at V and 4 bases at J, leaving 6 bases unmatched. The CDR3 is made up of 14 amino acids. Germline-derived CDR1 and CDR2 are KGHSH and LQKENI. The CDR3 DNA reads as TGTGCCAGCTCATCGGGACAGGGAGCATACGAGCAGTACTTC. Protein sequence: CASSSGQGAYEQYF.

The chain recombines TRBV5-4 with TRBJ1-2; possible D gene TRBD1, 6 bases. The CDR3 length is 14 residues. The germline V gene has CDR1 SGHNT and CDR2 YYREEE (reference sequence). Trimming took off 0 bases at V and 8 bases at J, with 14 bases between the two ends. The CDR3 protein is CASSLGDNPGGYTF. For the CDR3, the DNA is TGTGCCAGCAGCTTGGGGGACAATCCTGGGGGCTACACCTTC.

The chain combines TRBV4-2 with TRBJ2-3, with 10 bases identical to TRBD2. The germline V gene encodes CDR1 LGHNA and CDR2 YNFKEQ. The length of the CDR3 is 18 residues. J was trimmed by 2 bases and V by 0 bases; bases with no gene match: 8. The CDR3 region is CASSQDRASGGVTDTQYF. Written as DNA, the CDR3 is TGTGCCAGCAGCCAAGATAGGGCTAGCGGGGGAGTCACAGATACGCAGTATTTT.

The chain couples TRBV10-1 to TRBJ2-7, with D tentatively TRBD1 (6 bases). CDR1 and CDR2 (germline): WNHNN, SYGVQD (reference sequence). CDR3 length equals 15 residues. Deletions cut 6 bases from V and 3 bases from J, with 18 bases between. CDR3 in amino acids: CASRDQGKGGYEQYF. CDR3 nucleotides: TGCGCCAGCAGGGATCAGGGGAAGGGCGGCTACGAGCAGTACTTC.

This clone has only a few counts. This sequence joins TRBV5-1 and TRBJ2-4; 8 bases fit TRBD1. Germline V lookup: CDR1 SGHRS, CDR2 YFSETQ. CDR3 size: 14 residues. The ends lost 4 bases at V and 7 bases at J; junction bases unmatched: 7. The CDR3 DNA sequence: TGCGCCAGCAGCCCGTTGACAGGGGCCAACATTCAGTACTTC. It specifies CASSPLTGANIQYF.

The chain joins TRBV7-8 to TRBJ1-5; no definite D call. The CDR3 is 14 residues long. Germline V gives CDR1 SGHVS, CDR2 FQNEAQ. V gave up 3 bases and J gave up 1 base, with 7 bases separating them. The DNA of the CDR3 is TGTGCCAGCAGCTTCTCGGGAAGCAATCAGCCCCAGCATTTT. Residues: CASSFSGSNQPQHF.